This T cell receptor beta chain was sequenced during a study of beta chain features in type 1 diabetes. At the level of the study: Sorted cell examination encompassed roughly 110 million cells across all samples. Whole-study results and caveats: In all four CD4+ subsets, TCRB CDR3 length was significantly, moderately reduced in type 1 diabetes. There was no resolution here of whether HLA type influences TCRB rearrangement. Across patients, naive, central memory and Treg TCRB repertoires exhibited apparently greater similarity than was observed across healthy donors.

Germline V gene data show CDR1 as GTSNPN and CDR2 as SVGIG (reference sequence). V lost 2 bases and J lost 3, with 22 bases in between. The CDR3 extends over 17 amino acids. This clone showed up just a few times. Its specificity is not known. Sequencing targeted expressed TCRB transcripts, as all isolated RNA had been reverse transcribed. Data came from immunoSEQ multiplex PCR; TCRdb stores just in-frame clones and leaves some out. Of a few hundred thousand clones in the sample, roughly 15% were seen once. Source material: central memory CD4+ T cells from blood. The rearrangement uses TRBV30 and TRBJ1-1; D might be TRBD1 (6 bases). This receptor was taken from a man between 25 and 39 years old in good health. The CDR3 region is CAWSSWAGAGLDTEAFF. CDR3 coding DNA: TGTGCCTGGAGTTCTTGGGCGGGGGCTGGTTTGGACACTGAAGCTTTCTTT.